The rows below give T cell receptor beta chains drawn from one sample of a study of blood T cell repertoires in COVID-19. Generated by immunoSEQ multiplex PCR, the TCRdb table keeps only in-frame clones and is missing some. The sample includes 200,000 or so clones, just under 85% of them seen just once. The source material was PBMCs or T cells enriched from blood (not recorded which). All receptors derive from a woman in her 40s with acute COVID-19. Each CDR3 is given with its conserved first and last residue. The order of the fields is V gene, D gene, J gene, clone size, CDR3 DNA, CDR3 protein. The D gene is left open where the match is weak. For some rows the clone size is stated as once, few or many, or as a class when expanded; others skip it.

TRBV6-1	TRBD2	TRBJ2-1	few	TGTGCCAGCAGTGAATCACTCATGGGACTAGCGGGTCCCAGCTCCTACAATGAGCAGTTCTTC	CASSESLMGLAGPSSYNEQFF
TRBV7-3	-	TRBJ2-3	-	TGTGCCAGCAGCTTAACCGGCGGGGCGGGTTTCACAGATACGCAGTATTTT	CASSLTGGAGFTDTQYF
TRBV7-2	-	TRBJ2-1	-	TGTGCCAGCAGCCCTCAGGTCAATGAGCAGTTCTTC	CASSPQVNEQFF
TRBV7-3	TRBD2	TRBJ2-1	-	TGTGCCAGCAGCTCAGGGACTAGCGGGAGTTCGTGGTTCTTC	CASSSGTSGSSWFF
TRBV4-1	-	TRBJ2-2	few	TGCGCCAGCAGCGACCGAGGGAATACCGGGGAGCTGTTTTTT	CASSDRGNTGELFF
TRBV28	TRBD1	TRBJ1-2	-	TGTGCCAGCAGTTTGACAGGGAGTTTGGATGGCTACACCTTC	CASSLTGSLDGYTF
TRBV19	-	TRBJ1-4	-	TGTGCCAGTTCCATGCAGCCCCGGGGTTCAAATGAAAAACTGTTTTTT	CASSMQPRGSNEKLFF
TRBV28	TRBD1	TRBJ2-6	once	TGTGCCAGCAGTTTGGGACAGGGGCCATGGGGGGCCAACGTCCTGACTTTC	CASSLGQGPWGANVLTF
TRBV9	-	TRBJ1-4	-	TGTGCCAGCAGCGTAGCCGAGGCTAATGAAAAACTGTTTTTT	CASSVAEANEKLFF
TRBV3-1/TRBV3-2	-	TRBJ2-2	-	TGTGCCAGCAGCCGGACAGCCCGTACCGGGGAGCTGTTTTTT	CASSRTARTGELFF
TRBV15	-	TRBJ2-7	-	TGTGCCACCAGCAGAGACCCAGGGTTTATCTACGAGCAGTACTTC	CATSRDPGFIYEQYF
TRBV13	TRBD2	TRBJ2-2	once	TGTGCCAGCAGCTTAGAAACTAGCGGGAGACCGGGGACCGGGGAGCTGTTTTTT	CASSLETSGRPGTGELFF
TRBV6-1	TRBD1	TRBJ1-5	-	TGTGCCAGCAGTGACCAGGGGGCTGATCAGCCCCAGCATTTT	CASSDQGADQPQHF
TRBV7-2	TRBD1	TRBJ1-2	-	TGTGCCAGCAGCTCGAGACAGGGGGCGAACTATGGCTACACCTTC	CASSSRQGANYGYTF
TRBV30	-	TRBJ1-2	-	TGTGCCTGGCTCCAGGTTCGCGGCTACACCTTC	CAWLQVRGYTF
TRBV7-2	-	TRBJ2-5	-	TGTGCCAGCAGGCAGAAGGGGGTCCCCCTCCAAGAGACCCAGTACTTC	CASRQKGVPLQETQYF
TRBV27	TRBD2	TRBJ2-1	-	TGTGCCAGCAGTTTATCATACGGGAGGGCCTACAATGAGCAGTTCTTC	CASSLSYGRAYNEQFF
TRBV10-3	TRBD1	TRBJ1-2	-	TGTGCCATCAGCCTATTGGGACAGGGAGAGGGCTACACCTTC	CAISLLGQGEGYTF
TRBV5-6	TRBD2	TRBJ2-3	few	TGTGCCAGCAGCTCGGATTCGGGAGGGGGATTATATACGCAGTATTTT	CASSSDSGGGLYTQYF
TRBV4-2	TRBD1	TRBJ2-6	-	TGTGCCAGCAGCCAGGACAGGGGAGGAACTGGGGCCAACGTCCTGACTTTC	CASSQDRGGTGANVLTF
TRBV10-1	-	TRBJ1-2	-	TGCGCCAGCAGTGGGCCGGGGGGCGCATCTAACTATGGCTACACCTTC	CASSGPGGASNYGYTF
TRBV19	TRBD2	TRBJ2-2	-	TGTGCCAGTAGTAGGCCCATGACTAGCGGGGTATTAGGCGGGGAGCTGTTTTTT	CASSRPMTSGVLGGELFF
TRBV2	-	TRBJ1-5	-	TGTGCCAGCAGCGGTAGCCGCGGCGGCAATCAGCCCCAGCATTTT	CASSGSRGGNQPQHF
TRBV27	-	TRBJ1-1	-	TGTGCCAGCAGTTTTACGGGTGACACTGAAGCTTTCTTT	CASSFTGDTEAFF
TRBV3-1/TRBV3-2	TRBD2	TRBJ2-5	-	TGTGCCAGCAGCCAAGATAGTAGCGGGGGGGGCGGGACCCAGTACTTC	CASSQDSSGGGGTQYF
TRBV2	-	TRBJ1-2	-	TGTGCCAGCAGTGAGATAGGGGGTGGCTACACCTTC	CASSEIGGGYTF
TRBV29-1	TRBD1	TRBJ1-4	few	TGCAGCGTACGTCGGACAGGGGGCAATAATGAAAAACTGTTTTTT	CSVRRTGGNNEKLFF
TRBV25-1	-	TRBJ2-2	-	TGTGCCAGCAGTGAACAGGCTACCGGGGAGCTGTTTTTT	CASSEQATGELFF
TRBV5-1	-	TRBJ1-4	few	TGCGCCAGCAGCCCGACTGTCTCTAATGAAAAACTGTTTTTT	CASSPTVSNEKLFF
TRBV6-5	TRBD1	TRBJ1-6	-	TGTGCCAGCAGTACCGGGACAGGGAACTCACCCCTCCACTTT	CASSTGTGNSPLHF
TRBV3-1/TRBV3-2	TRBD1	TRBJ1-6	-	TGTGCCAGCAGCCATAACGGACAGGGGGGGAATTCACCCCTCCACTTT	CASSHNGQGGNSPLHF
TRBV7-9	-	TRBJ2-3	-	TGTGCCAGCAGTGCGGTGAGTGGAGATACGCAGTATTTT	CASSAVSGDTQYF
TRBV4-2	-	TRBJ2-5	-	TGTGCCAGCAGCCAAGATCGGCCTAGCCAAGAGACCCAGTACTTC	CASSQDRPSQETQYF
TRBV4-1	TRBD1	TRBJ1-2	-	TGCGCCAGCAGCCAAGCGGGACAGGGAGGTGGCTACACCTTC	CASSQAGQGGGYTF
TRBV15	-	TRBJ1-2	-	TGTGCCACCAGTGGACAGCTTAACTATGGCTACACCTTC	CATSGQLNYGYTF
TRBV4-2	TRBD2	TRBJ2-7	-	TGTGCCAGCAGCCCAACCGGGACTAGCGGGAGTTACGAGCAGTACTTC	CASSPTGTSGSYEQYF
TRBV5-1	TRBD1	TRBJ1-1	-	TGCGCCAGCAGCTTCACAGGGGAGAACACTGAAGCTTTCTTT	CASSFTGENTEAFF
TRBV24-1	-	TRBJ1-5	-	TGTGCCACCAGTGATCCGCCAGACAATCAGCCCCAGCATTTT	CATSDPPDNQPQHF
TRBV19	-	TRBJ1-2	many	TGTGCCAGTAGTATCACCCGGGCCCAGGGCGGCTACACCTTC	CASSITRAQGGYTF
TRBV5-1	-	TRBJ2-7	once	TGCGCCAGCAGCTTGGCTACAGGGCCCTACGAGCAGTACTTC	CASSLATGPYEQYF
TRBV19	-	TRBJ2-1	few	TGTGCCACTTCGGACTATTACAATGAGCAGTTCTTC	CATSDYYNEQFF
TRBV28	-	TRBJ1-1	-	TGTGCCAGCCAGGCGGGGAACACTGAAGCTTTCTTT	CASQAGNTEAFF
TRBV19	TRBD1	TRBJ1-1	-	TGTGCCAGTGGGACAGGGGGCATGACTGAAGCTTTCTTT	CASGTGGMTEAFF